This TCR beta chain was obtained from a study of a mutant IDH1 vaccine in newly diagnosed glioma. Time point denoted: week 23, last vaccination. In the vaccine, a single dose held 300 ug of the mutant IDH1 20-mer peptide, along with topical imiquimod. The protocol was immunoSEQ multiplex PCR, while the TCRdb copy is restricted to in-frame clones and leaves out a portion. The sample holds some 31,000 clones; around 80% are singletons and the top ten take 7.5% to 9.5%. The CDR3 has 15 residues. In germline, CDR1 is MNHEY, CDR2 SVGAGI. V lost 3 bases and J 1 base, leaving 10 bases between the germline ends. A note on this clone: Its antigen is undetermined.

The chain is built from TRBV6-5 and TRBJ2-1; tentative D call: TRBD1 (5 bases). Sequenced material: PBMCs, taken from a glioma patient whose treatment included an IDH1 peptide vaccine. The origin of this receptor is a woman between 18 and 30 years old with glioma. The CDR3 DNA follows: TGTGCCAGCAGTTATGTGGCAGGGTCCTACAATGAGCAGTTCTTC. It specifies CASSYVAGSYNEQFF.